The sequence of this T cell receptor beta chain was determined in a study of metastatic and nonmetastatic thyroid tumors. Study details: Samples came from malignant and benign thyroid patients, and repertoires were compared across blood and tumor or nodule tissue.

V was shortened by 4 bases and J by 0 bases, with 9 bases between the two germline ends. The CDR3 is 15 residues long. The germline V gene encodes CDR1 SGHVS and CDR2 FQNEAQ. Patients were all untreated before their thyroid surgery. MiXCR re-clonotyped the PCR reads for TCRdb. The sample consists of some 3,000 clones, less than 45% of them appearing once. The sample taken for sequencing was tumor tissue. This sequence joins TRBV7-8 and TRBJ2-2; D is unresolved. The clonotype was recovered from a female donor with papillary thyroid cancer or a benign thyroid nodule (not recorded which). Some clones in this sample may be carry-over from other donors' samples. Here the CDR3 DNA reads TGTGCCAGCAGCTGGAAGGTAGCGAACACCGGGGAGCTGTTTTTT. Protein: CASSWKVANTGELFF.